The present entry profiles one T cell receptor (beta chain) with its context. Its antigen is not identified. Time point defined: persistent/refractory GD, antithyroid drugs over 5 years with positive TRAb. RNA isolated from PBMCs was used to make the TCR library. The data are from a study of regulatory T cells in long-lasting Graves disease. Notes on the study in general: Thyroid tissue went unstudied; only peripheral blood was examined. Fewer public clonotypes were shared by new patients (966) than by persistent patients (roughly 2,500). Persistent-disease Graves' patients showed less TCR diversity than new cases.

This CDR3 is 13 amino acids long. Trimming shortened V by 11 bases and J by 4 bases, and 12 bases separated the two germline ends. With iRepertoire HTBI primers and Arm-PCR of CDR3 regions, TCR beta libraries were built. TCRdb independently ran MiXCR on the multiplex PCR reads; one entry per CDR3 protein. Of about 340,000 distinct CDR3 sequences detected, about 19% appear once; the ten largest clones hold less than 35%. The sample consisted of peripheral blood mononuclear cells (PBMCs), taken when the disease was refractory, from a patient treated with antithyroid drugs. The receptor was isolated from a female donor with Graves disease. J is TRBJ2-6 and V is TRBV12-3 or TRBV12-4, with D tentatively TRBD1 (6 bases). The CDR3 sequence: CADQGSGANVLTF. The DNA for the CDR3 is TGTGCCGACCAGGGGTCCGGGGCCAACGTCCTGACTTTC.